The rows below give T cell receptor beta chains drawn from one sample of a study of metastatic and nonmetastatic thyroid tumors. TCRdb called clones again from the PCR reads with MiXCR. The table has 25,000 to 30,000 clones, 4% to 5% seen once; the top ten hold 21%. Material: blood. The source is a female donor with papillary thyroid cancer or a benign thyroid nodule (not recorded which). Some clones in this sample may be carry-over from other donors' samples. CDR3s leave out the opening cysteine and the closing phenylalanine or tryptophan. The D gene is left open where the match is weak.

d_call	j_call	v_call	cdr3_aa
.	TRBJ1-5	TRBV12-3/TRBV12-4	ASSLGRDQPQH
TRBD1	TRBJ1-2	TRBV5-1	ASSLDRGSRGYT
.	TRBJ1-2	TRBV2	ASSVTVANYGYT
TRBD1	TRBJ2-7	TRBV30	AWHPTGTYEQY
.	TRBJ2-2	TRBV2	ASSEGRILPGELF
.	TRBJ1-6	TRBV6-1	ASSEGQGRDSPLH
.	TRBJ2-5	TRBV28	ASSPPGWKTQY
TRBD1	TRBJ2-1	TRBV3-1	ASSQGFTGVVDEQF
.	TRBJ2-7	TRBV20-1	SAAVPDYEQY
TRBD1	TRBJ1-5	TRBV3-1	ASSLSGQGARGAQH
.	TRBJ2-3	TRBV28	ASSRLWVVGGTDTQY
.	TRBJ2-3	TRBV29-1	SVEAGRGDTQY
.	TRBJ2-7	TRBV30	AWSFSYEQY
TRBD2	TRBJ2-3	TRBV5-1	ASSLGSSGAPTDTQY
TRBD1	TRBJ2-1	TRBV4-2	ASSHPSTGGFYNEQF
TRBD1	TRBJ2-7	TRBV7-6	ASSQGQGPTYEQY
TRBD1	TRBJ2-1	TRBV27	ASRARQGDAYNEQF
.	TRBJ1-3	TRBV2	ASSGTGHGNTIY